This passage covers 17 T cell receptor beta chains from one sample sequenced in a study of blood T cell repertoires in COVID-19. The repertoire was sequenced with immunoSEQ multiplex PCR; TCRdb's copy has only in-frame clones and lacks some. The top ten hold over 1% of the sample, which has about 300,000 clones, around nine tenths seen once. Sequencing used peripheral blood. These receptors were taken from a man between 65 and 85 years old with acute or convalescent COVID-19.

CDR3 region: CASSLGGDSPLHF. The CDR3 DNA reads TGTGCCAGCAGTTTGGGAGGCGATTCACCCCTCCACTTT. The chain combines TRBV12-3 or TRBV12-4 with TRBJ1-6; D uncertain. The CDR3 length is 13 residues. The V end lost 3 bases, the J end lost 8 bases, and 8 bases lay between the germline ends.

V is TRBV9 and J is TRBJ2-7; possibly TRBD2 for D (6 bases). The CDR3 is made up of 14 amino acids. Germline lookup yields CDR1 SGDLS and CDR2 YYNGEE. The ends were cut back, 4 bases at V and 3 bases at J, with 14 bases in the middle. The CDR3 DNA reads TGTGCCAGCAGCTCTCAACCCGGGGGCTACGAGCAGTACTTC. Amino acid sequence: CASSSQPGGYEQYF. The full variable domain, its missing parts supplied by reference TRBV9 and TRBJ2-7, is DSGVTQTPKHLITATGQRVTLRCSPRSGDLSVYWYQQSLDQGLQFLIQYYNGEERAKGNILERFSAQQFPDLHSELNLSSLELGDSALYFCASSSQPGGYEQYFGPGTRLTVT.

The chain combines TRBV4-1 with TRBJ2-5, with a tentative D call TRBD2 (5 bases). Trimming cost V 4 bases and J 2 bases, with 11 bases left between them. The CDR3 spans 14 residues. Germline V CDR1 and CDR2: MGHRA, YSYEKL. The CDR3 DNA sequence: TGCGCCAGCAGCCGCCTGGAGGAGCAAGAGACCCAGTACTTC. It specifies CASSRLEEQETQYF.

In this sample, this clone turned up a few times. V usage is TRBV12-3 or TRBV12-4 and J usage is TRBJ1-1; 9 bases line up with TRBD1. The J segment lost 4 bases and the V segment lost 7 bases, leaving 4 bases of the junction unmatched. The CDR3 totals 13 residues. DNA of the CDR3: TGTGCCAGCATTACGACAGGGGGCACTGAAGCTTTCTTT. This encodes CASITTGGTEAFF.

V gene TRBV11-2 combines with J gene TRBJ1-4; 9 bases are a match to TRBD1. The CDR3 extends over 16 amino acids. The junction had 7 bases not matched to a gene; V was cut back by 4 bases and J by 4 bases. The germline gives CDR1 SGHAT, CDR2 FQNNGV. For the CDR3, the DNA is TGTGCCAGCAGCTATGGGACAGGGTCAAATAATGAAAAACTGTTTTTT. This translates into CASSYGTGSNNEKLFF.

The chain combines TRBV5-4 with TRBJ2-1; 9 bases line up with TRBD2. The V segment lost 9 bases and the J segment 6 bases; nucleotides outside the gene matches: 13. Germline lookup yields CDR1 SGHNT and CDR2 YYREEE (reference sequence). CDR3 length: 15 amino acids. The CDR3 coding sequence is TGTGCCACCCCGATTAGCGGGAGCCCGGGCAATGAGCAGTTCTTC. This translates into CATPISGSPGNEQFF.

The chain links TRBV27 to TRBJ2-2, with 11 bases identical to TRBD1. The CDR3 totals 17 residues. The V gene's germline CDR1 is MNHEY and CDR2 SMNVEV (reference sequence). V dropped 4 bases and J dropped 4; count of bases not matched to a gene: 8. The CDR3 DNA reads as TGTGCCAGCAGTTCGGCCGGGACAGGGGGTTTCACCGGGGAGCTGTTTTTT. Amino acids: CASSSAGTGGFTGELFF.

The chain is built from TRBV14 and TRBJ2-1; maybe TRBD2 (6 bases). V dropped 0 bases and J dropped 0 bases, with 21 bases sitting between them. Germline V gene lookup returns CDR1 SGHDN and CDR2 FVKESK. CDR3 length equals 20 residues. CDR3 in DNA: TGTGCCAGCAGCCAAGATGGACTCCGGGGGATGCTGTCCTCCTACAATGAGCAGTTCTTC. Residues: CASSQDGLRGMLSSYNEQFF.

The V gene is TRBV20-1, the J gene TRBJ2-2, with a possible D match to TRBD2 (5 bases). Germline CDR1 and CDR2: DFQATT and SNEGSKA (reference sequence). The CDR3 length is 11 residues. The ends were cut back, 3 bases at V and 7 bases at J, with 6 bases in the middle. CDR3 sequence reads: CSASRGGELFF. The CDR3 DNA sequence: TGCAGTGCTAGTCGGGGCGGGGAGCTGTTTTTT.

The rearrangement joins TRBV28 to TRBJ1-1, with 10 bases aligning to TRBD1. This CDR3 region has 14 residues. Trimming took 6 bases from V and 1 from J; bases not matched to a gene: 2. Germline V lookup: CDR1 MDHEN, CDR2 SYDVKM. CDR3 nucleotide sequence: TGTGCCAGCAGGACAGGGGGCTCGAACACTGAAGCTTTCTTT. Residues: CASRTGGSNTEAFF.

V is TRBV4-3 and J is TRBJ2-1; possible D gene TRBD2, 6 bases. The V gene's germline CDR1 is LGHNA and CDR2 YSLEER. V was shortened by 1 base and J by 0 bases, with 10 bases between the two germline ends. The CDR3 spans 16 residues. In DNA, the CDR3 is TGCGCCAGCAGCCAAGTTGCGGGGCGCTCCTACAATGAGCAGTTCTTC. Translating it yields CASSQVAGRSYNEQFF.

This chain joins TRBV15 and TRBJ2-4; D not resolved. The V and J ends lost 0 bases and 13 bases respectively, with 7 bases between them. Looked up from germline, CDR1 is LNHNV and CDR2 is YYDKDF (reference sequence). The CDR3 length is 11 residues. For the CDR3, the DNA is TGTGCCACCAGCAGAGATTTTGAGCAGTACTTC. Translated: CATSRDFEQYF.

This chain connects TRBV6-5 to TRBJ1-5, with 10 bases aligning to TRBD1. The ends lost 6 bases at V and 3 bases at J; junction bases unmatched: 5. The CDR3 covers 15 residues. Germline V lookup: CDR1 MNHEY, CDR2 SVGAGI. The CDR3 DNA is TGTGCCAGCAGAGCCGGGACAGGGGCCAATCAGCCCCAGCATTTT. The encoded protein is CASRAGTGANQPQHF.

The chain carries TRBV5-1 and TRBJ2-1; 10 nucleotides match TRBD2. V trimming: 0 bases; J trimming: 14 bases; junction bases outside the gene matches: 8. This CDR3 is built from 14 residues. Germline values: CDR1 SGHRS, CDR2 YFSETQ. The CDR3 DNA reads TGCGCCAGCAGCTTGGATCCCGCTAGCGGGGGAAAGTTCTTC. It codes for CASSLDPASGGKFF.

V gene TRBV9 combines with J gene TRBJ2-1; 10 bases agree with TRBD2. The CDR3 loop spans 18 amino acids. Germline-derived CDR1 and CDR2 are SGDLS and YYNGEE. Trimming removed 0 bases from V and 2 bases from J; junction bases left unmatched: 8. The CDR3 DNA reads TGTGCCAGCAGCGTAGGGGTAGCGGGGGGTCAGGCCTACAATGAGCAGTTCTTC. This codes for CASSVGVAGGQAYNEQFF.

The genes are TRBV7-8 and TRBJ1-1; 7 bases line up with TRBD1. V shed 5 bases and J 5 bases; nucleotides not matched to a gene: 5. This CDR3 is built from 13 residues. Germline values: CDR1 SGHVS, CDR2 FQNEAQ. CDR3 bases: TGTGCCAGCAGCAGACAGGGCCTGACTGAAGCTTTCTTT. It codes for CASSRQGLTEAFF.

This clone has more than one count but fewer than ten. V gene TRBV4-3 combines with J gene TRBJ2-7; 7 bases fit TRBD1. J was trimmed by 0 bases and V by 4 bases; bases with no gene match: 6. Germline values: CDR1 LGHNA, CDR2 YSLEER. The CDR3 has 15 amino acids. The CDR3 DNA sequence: TGCGCCAGCAGCCGAAACAGGGGACCCTCCTACGAGCAGTACTTC. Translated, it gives CASSRNRGPSYEQYF.